Listed below are T cell receptor beta chains from one sample, sequenced in a study of T cells in localized non-small cell lung cancer. TCRdb's table, derived via immunoSEQ multiplex PCR, lists solely in-frame clones and lacks some. The sample consists of about 24,000 clones, about 90% of them appearing once. The sample here was peripheral blood, taken before any cancer treatment. Receptors were obtained from a male donor older than 55 with stage II squamous cell lung carcinoma. The CDR3 runs from the conserved cysteine through the conserved F or W. Fields, in order: V gene, clone size, J gene, D gene, CDR3 length, CDR3 protein, CDR3 DNA. D genes are given only for firm matches. Not every row has a clone size; where given, it reads once, few, many or a size class.

>TRBV19|NA|TRBJ2-1|TRBD1|15
CASSSTGGVYNEQFF
TGTGCCAGTAGTTCGACAGGGGGCGTCTACAATGAGCAGTTCTTC
>TRBV5-6|NA|TRBJ1-2|TRBD1|15
CASSRGQGLTYGYTF
TGTGCCAGCAGCCGGGGACAGGGATTGACCTATGGCTACACCTTC
>TRBV11-2|NA|TRBJ1-3|NA|12
CASSLNANTIYF
TGTGCCAGCAGCTTGAATGCAAACACCATATATTTT
>TRBV28|NA|TRBJ2-3|NA|15
CALLSAAGNTDTQYF
TGTGCGCTACTCAGCGCGGCAGGAAACACAGATACGCAGTATTTT
>TRBV4-2|NA|TRBJ1-1|NA|15
CASSQEGDQGTEAFF
TGTGCCAGCAGCCAAGAGGGAGACCAGGGCACTGAAGCTTTCTTT
>TRBV6-6|NA|TRBJ2-1|TRBD1|16
CASSYSAGQGYNEQFF
TGTGCCAGCAGTTACTCGGCGGGACAGGGGTACAATGAGCAGTTCTTC
>TRBV6-1|NA|TRBJ1-2|NA|14
CASSVLGTGYGYTF
TGTGCCAGCAGTGTACTGGGGACGGGCTATGGCTACACCTTC
>TRBV7-6|NA|TRBJ2-7|NA|13
CASSLGRPYEQYF
TGTGCCAGCAGCTTAGGCAGACCCTACGAGCAGTACTTC
>TRBV19|NA|TRBJ1-2|TRBD1|13
CASKGTDRYGYTF
TGTGCCAGTAAGGGGACAGATAGGTATGGCTACACCTTC
>TRBV9|once|TRBJ1-1|TRBD1|15
CASSPGTGKNTEAFF
TGTGCCAGCAGCCCCGGGACAGGGAAGAACACTGAAGCTTTCTTT
>TRBV7-9|NA|TRBJ2-1|NA|14
CASSIGPREPEQFF
TGTGCCAGCAGTATAGGTCCGCGGGAACCCGAGCAGTTCTTC
>TRBV28|NA|TRBJ2-7|TRBD1|17
CASSFQQGARVRREQYF
TGTGCCAGCAGTTTTCAGCAGGGGGCGCGGGTCCGCCGGGAGCAGTACTTC
>TRBV7-3|NA|TRBJ2-3|TRBD2|14
CASSLSGGPDTQYF
TGTGCCAGCAGCTTAAGCGGGGGGCCCGATACGCAGTATTTT
>TRBV6-6|NA|TRBJ1-2|NA|13
CAIRPGGPYGYTF
TGTGCCATCAGGCCGGGAGGACCCTATGGCTACACCTTC
>TRBV11-1|NA|TRBJ2-4|NA|19
CASSLAAESGYPLQNIQYF
TGTGCCAGCAGCTTAGCGGCCGAATCCGGCTACCCCCTCCAAAACATTCAGTACTTC
>TRBV7-2|once|TRBJ2-5|TRBD2|13
CASSSSGQETQYF
TGTGCCAGCAGCTCTAGCGGCCAAGAGACCCAGTACTTC
>TRBV29-1|few|TRBJ2-7|NA|13
CSVLWGPTYEQYF
TGCAGCGTTTTGTGGGGGCCTACCTACGAGCAGTACTTC
>TRBV4-3|NA|TRBJ1-4|NA|15
CASSRVNRENEKLFF
TGCGCCAGCAGCCGGGTGAACAGAGAAAATGAAAAACTGTTTTTT
>TRBV7-2|few|TRBJ1-5|TRBD1|15
CASSLGGTGTQPQHF
TGTGCCAGCAGCTTAGGGGGGACAGGGACTCAGCCCCAGCATTTT
>TRBV28|NA|TRBJ2-4|TRBD1|15
CASSSPGQGASIQYF
TGTGCCAGCAGTTCCCCGGGACAGGGGGCGAGCATTCAGTACTTC
>TRBV7-2|NA|TRBJ1-2|TRBD1|15
CASRLEPGGTYGYTF
TGTGCCAGCAGACTAGAGCCAGGGGGAACCTATGGCTACACCTTC
>TRBV4-3|few|TRBJ2-5|NA|16
CASSPVGNRVDETQYF
TGCGCCAGCAGCCCTGTTGGGAACAGGGTCGATGAGACCCAGTACTTC
>TRBV7-2|NA|TRBJ2-5|NA|14
CASTPRGGKETQYF
TGTGCCAGCACCCCCCGTGGGGGAAAAGAGACCCAGTACTTC
>TRBV27|NA|TRBJ1-5|NA|16
CASSTLTGLGNQPQHF
TGTGCCAGCAGTACCTTAACAGGGCTCGGCAATCAGCCCCAGCATTTT
>TRBV27|NA|TRBJ1-1|NA|14
CASSFVGAPSEAFF
TGTGCCAGCAGTTTTGTGGGGGCCCCTTCTGAAGCTTTCTTT
>TRBV6-4|NA|TRBJ1-1|NA|14
CASSDSPGNTEAFF
TGTGCCAGCAGTGACTCTCCCGGGAACACTGAAGCTTTCTTT
>TRBV5-6|NA|TRBJ2-7|TRBD1|14
CASSFLQGTYEQYF
TGTGCCAGCAGCTTTTTACAGGGGACCTACGAGCAGTACTTC
>TRBV28|NA|TRBJ2-7|NA|13
CASTAGSPYEQYF
TGTGCCAGCACGGCGGGCTCCCCCTACGAGCAGTACTTC
>TRBV28|NA|TRBJ2-5|TRBD2|19
CASSPPGGLAGSASETQYF
TGTGCCAGCAGTCCCCCTGGGGGTTTAGCGGGATCTGCCTCCGAGACCCAGTACTTC
>TRBV5-6|once|TRBJ1-4|NA|15
CASRSDGATNEKLFF
TGTGCCAGCAGGTCGGACGGGGCAACTAATGAAAAACTGTTTTTT
>TRBV5-1|NA|TRBJ1-6|TRBD1|14
CASSLAGGYSPLHF
TGCGCCAGCAGCTTGGCAGGGGGCTATTCACCCCTCCACTTT
>TRBV27|NA|TRBJ1-2|TRBD1|12
CASRRQGYGYTF
TGTGCCAGCAGGAGACAGGGTTATGGCTACACCTTC
>TRBV5-1|NA|TRBJ2-6|NA|15
CASSGTGMGANVLTF
TGCGCCAGCAGCGGAACAGGGATGGGGGCCAACGTCCTGACTTTC
>TRBV27|NA|TRBJ2-1|NA|13
CASSFLGPGEQFF
TGTGCCAGCAGTTTCCTCGGACCCGGTGAGCAGTTCTTC
>TRBV6-6|NA|TRBJ1-4|NA|16
CASSYSTSPGNEKLFF
TGTGCCAGCAGTTACTCGACTAGTCCGGGGAATGAAAAACTGTTTTTT
>TRBV6-1|NA|TRBJ2-7|TRBD1|13
CASRGQGASEQYF
TGTGCCAGCAGGGGACAGGGGGCGAGTGAGCAGTACTTC
>TRBV29-1|NA|TRBJ2-5|NA|13
CSVDNRRQETQYF
TGCAGCGTTGATAACAGGAGGCAAGAGACCCAGTACTTC
>TRBV4-3|NA|TRBJ1-2|NA|13
CASSQVGGQSYTF
TGCGCCAGCAGCCAAGTGGGCGGACAGAGCTACACCTTC
>TRBV9|NA|TRBJ1-3|NA|16
CASSLMSGAGGNTIYF
TGTGCCAGCTCCCTAATGTCGGGGGCAGGTGGAAACACCATATATTTT
>TRBV5-1|NA|TRBJ2-7|TRBD1|14
CASSGTGGYYEQYF
TGCGCCAGTTCCGGGACAGGTGGATACTACGAGCAGTACTTC
>TRBV4-2|NA|TRBJ1-2|NA|14
CASSQDQGDYGYTF
TGTGCCAGCAGCCAAGATCAGGGTGACTATGGCTACACCTTC
>TRBV7-9|NA|TRBJ2-2|NA|16
CASSDLLVANTGELFF
TGTGCCAGCAGCGATCTACTAGTTGCGAACACCGGGGAGCTGTTTTTT
>TRBV5-1|NA|TRBJ1-1|TRBD1|13
CASSSGQGAAAFF
TGCGCCAGCAGCTCTGGACAGGGGGCTGCAGCTTTCTTT
>TRBV19|once|TRBJ1-1|NA|15
CASSISGTLNTEAFF
TGTGCCAGTAGTATATCAGGGACCTTGAACACTGAAGCTTTCTTT
>TRBV29-1|NA|TRBJ2-1|NA|13
CSVEGPAVNEQFF
TGCAGCGTTGAAGGTCCGGCGGTCAATGAGCAGTTCTTC
>TRBV7-8|NA|TRBJ1-5|NA|16
CASSSRGGWSNQPQHF
TGTGCCAGCAGCTCAAGGGGGGGTTGGAGCAATCAGCCCCAGCATTTT
>TRBV6-1|NA|TRBJ1-2|NA|14
CASSEALSARGYTF
TGTGCCAGCAGTGAAGCGCTGTCAGCCCGTGGCTACACCTTC
>TRBV15|NA|TRBJ1-1|NA|15
CATSRDGAPREWAFF
TGTGCCACCAGCAGAGATGGGGCCCCGAGGGAGTGGGCTTTCTTT
>TRBV30|NA|TRBJ2-5|NA|13
CAWSPPGEETQYF
TGTGCCTGGAGTCCCCCGGGCGAGGAGACCCAGTACTTC
>TRBV28|NA|TRBJ2-7|TRBD2|17
CASSPPTSGGGPYEQYF
TGTGCCAGCAGTCCCCCGACTAGCGGGGGAGGGCCTTACGAGCAGTACTTC